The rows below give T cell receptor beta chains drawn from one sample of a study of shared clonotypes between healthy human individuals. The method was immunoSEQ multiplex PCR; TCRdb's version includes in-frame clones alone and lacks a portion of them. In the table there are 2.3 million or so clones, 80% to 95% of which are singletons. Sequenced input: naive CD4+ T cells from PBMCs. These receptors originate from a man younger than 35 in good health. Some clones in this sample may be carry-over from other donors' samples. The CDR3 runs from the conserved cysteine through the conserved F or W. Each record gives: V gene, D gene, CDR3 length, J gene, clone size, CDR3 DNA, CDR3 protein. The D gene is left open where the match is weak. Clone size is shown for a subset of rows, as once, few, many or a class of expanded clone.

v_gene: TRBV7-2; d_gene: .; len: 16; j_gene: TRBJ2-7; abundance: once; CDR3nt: TGTGCCAGCAGCTTAGTTACGGGACTCAGCTCCTACGAGCAGTACTTC; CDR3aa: CASSLVTGLSSYEQYF
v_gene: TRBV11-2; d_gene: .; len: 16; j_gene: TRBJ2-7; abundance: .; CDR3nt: TGTGCCAGCAGCCCCCGGGAGACAGGGATCTACTACGAGCAGTACTTC; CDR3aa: CASSPRETGIYYEQYF
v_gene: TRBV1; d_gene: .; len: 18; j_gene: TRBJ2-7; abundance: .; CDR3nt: TGCACCAGCAGCCATACCAAAGGCCCAATAGCCGGAAGGGGCGAGCAGTACTTC; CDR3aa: CTSSHTKGPIAGRGEQYF
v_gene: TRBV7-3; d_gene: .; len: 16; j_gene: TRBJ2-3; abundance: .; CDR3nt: TGTGCCAGCAGCTTAGGCCTACTAGGAGCCACAGATACGCAGTATTTT; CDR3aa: CASSLGLLGATDTQYF
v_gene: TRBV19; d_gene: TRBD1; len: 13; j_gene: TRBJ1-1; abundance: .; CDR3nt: TGTGCCAGTAATACAGGGGCGCACACTGAAGCTTTCTTT; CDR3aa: CASNTGAHTEAFF
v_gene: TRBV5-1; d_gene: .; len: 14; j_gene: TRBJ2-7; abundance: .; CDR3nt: TGCGCCAGCAGCTTCGAAAGGCAGTTCTACGAGCAGTACTTC; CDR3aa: CASSFERQFYEQYF
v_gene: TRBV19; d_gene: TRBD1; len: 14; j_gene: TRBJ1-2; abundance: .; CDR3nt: TGTGCCAGTAGTAGGGAGGACAGGGTTTATGGCTACACCTTC; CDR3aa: CASSREDRVYGYTF
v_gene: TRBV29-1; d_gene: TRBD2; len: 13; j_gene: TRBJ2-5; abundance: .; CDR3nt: TGCAGCGTTGCGGCGGGAGGGTGGGAGACCCAGTACTTC; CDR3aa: CSVAAGGWETQYF
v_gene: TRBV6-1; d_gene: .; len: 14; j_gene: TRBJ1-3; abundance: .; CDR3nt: TGTGCCAGCAGTGAAAAAAGGTCTGGAAACACCATATATTTT; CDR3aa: CASSEKRSGNTIYF
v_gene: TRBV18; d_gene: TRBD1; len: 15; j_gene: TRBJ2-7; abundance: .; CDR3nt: TGTGCCAGCTCACCGATGGACAGGGGGCTCTACGAGCAGTACTTC; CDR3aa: CASSPMDRGLYEQYF
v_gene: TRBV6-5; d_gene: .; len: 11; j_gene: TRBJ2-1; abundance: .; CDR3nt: TGTGCCAGCCTTCAGGGGAATGAGCAGTTCTTC; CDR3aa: CASLQGNEQFF
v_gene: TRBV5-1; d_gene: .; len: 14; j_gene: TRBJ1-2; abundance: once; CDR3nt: TGCGCCAGCAGCCCCTCCGGGGTCAACTATGGCTACACCTTC; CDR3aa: CASSPSGVNYGYTF